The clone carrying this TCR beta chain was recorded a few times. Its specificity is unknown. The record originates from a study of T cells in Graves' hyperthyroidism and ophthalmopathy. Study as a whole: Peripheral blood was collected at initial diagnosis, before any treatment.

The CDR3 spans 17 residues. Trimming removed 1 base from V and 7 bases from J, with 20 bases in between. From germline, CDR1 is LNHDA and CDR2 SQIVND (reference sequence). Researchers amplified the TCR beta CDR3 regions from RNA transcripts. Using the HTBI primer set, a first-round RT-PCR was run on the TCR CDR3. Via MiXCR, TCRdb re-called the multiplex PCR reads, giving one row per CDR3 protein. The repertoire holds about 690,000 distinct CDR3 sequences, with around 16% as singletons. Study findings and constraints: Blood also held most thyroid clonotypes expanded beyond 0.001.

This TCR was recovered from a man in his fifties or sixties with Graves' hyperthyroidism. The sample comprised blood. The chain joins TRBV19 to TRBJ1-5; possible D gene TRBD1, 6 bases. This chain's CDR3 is CASSIVLQRGTPQPQHF. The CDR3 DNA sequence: TGTGCCAGTAGTATAGTATTGCAGAGGGGGACGCCGCAGCCCCAGCATTTT.